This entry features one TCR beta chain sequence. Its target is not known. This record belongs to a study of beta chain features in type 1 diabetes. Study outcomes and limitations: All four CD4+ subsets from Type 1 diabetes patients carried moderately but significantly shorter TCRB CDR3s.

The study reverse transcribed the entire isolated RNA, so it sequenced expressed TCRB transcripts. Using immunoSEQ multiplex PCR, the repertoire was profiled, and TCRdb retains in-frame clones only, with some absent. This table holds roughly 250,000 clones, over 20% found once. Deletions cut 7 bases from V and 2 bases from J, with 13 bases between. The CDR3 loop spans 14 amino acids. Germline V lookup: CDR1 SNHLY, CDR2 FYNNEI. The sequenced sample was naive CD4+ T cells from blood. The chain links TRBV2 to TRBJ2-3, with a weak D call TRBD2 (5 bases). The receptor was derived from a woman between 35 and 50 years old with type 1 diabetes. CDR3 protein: CASKEAGSTDTQYF. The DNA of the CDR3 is TGTGCCAGCAAGGAGGCGGGTTCCACAGATACGCAGTATTTT.